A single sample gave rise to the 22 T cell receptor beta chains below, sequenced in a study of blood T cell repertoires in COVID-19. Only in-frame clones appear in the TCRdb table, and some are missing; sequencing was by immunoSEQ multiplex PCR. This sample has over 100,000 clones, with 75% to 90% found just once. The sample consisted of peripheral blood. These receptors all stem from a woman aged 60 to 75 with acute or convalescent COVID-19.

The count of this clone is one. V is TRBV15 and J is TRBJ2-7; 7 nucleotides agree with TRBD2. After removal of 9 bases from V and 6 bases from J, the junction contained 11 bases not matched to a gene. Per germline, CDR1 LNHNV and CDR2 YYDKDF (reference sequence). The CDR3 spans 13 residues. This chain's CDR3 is CATRRTSSSEQYF. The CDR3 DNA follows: TGTGCCACACGCCGGACTAGTTCTAGCGAGCAGTACTTC.

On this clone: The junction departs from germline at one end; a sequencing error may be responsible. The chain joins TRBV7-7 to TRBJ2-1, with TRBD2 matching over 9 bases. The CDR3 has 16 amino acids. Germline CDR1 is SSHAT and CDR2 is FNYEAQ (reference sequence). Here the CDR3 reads CASTPKLGGGDREQFF. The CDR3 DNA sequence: TGTGCTAGCACCCCCAAGCTCGGCGGGGGGGACCGAGAGCAGTTCTTC.

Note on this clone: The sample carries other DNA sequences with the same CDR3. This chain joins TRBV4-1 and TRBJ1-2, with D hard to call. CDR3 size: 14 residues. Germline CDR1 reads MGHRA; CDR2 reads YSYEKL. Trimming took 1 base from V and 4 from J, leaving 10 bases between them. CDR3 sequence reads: CASSQVEGSYGYTF. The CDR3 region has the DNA TGCGCCAGCAGCCAAGTGGAGGGTTCCTATGGCTACACCTTC.

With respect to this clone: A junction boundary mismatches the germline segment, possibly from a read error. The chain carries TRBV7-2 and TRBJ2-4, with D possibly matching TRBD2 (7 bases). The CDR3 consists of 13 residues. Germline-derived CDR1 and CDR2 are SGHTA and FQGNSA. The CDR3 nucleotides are TGTGCCAGCACCCAAACTACGGGGGGCAGGGAGAACTTC. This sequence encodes CASTQTTGGRENF.

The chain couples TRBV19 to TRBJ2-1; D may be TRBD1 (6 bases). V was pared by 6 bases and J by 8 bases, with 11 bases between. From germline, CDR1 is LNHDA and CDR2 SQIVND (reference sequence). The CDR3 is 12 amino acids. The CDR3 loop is CASSYRDDEQFF. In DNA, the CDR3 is TGTGCCAGTAGCTACAGGGACGATGAGCAGTTCTTC.

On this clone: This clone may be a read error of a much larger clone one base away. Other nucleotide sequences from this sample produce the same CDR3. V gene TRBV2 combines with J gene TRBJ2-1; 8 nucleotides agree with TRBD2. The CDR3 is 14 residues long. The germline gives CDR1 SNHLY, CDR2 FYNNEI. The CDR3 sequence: CPSIGAGGGLEQFF. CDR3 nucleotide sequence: TGTCCCAGCATCGGGGCCGGGGGGGGCTTAGAGCAGTTCTTC.

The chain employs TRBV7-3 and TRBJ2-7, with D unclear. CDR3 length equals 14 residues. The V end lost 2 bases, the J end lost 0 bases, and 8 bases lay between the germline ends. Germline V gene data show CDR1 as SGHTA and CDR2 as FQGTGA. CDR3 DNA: TGTGCCAGCAGCTTAGGAGAAAGCTCCTACGAGCAGTACTTC. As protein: CASSLGESSYEQYF.

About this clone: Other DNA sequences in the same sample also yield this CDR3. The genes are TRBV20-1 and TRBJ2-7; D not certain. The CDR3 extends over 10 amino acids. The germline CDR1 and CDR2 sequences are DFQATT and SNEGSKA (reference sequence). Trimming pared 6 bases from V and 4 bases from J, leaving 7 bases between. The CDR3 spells CSAAPYEQYF. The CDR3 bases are TGCAGTGCAGCTCCTTACGAGCAGTACTTC.

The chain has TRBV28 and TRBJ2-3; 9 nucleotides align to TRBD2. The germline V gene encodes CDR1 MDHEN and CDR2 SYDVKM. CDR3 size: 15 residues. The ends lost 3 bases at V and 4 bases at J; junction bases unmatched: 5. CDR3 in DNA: TGTGCCAGCAGTTTCGCTCGCGGGGGGGCAGATACGCAGTATTTT. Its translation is CASSFARGGADTQYF.

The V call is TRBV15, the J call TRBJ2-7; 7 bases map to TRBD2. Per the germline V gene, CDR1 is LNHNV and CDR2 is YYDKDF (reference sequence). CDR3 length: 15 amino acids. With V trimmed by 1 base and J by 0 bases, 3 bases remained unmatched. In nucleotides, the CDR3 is TGTGCCACCAGCAGAGGGCTAGCGGCCTCCTACGAGCAGTACTTC. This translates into CATSRGLAASYEQYF.

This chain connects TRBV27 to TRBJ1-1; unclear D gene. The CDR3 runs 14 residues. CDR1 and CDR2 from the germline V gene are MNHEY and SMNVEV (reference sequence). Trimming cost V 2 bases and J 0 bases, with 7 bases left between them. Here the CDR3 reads CASSLNSLNTEAFF. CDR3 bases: TGTGCCAGCAGTTTAAATAGCTTGAACACTGAAGCTTTCTTT.

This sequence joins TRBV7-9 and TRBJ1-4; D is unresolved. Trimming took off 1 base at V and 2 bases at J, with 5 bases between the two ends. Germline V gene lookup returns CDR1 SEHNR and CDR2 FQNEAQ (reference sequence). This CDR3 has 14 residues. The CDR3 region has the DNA TGTGCCAGCAGCTTAGGCGGGACTAATGAAAAACTGTTTTTT. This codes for CASSLGGTNEKLFF.

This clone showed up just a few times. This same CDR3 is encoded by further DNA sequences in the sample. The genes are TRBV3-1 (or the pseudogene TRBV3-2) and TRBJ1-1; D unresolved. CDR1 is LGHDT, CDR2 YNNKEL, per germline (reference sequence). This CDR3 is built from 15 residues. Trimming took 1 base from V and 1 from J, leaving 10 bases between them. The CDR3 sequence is CASSQGRSGNTEAFF. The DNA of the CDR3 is TGTGCCAGCAGCCAAGGTAGGTCAGGGAACACTGAAGCTTTCTTT.

The CDR3 here is CASSLFSGGGYEQYF. The CDR3 DNA follows: TGTGCCAGCAGCTTATTCTCAGGGGGTGGCTACGAGCAGTACTTC. The chain joins TRBV7-2 to TRBJ2-7; 7 nucleotides agree with TRBD1. V shed 2 bases and J 3 bases; nucleotides not matched to a gene: 7. CDR1 SGHTA and CDR2 FQGNSA come from the germline V gene. The CDR3 covers 15 residues.

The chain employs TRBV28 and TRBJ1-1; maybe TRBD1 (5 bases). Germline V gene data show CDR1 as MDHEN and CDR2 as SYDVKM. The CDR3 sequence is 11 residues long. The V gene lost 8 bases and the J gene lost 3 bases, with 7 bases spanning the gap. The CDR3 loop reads CASQGDTEAFF. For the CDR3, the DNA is TGTGCCAGCCAGGGCGACACTGAAGCTTTCTTT.

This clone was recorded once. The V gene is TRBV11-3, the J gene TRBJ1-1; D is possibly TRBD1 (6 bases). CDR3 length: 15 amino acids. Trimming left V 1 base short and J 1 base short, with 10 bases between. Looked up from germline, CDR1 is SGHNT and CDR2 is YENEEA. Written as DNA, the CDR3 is TGTGCCAGCAGCTTAGCCGGGACACAGAACACTGAAGCTTTCTTT. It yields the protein CASSLAGTQNTEAFF.

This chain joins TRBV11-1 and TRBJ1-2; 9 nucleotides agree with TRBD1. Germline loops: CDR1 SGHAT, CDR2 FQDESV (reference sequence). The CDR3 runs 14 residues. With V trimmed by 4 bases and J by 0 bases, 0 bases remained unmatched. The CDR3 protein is CASSWDRANYGYTF. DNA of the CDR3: TGTGCCAGCAGCTGGGACAGGGCTAACTATGGCTACACCTTC.

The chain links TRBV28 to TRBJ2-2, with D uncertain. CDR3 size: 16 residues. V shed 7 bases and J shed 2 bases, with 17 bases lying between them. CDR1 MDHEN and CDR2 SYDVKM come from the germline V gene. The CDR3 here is CASTSYQRRNTGELFF. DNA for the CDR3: TGTGCCAGCACCTCCTACCAGCGCAGAAACACCGGGGAGCTGTTTTTT.

The CDR3 sequence is CASVRAPLGDSQYF. The CDR3 nucleotides read TGTGCCAGCGTCCGGGCCCCCCTTGGGGACTCGCAGTATTTT. The chain recombines TRBV6-5 with TRBJ2-3, with D possibly TRBD2 on 6 matching bases. V shed 8 bases and J shed 10 bases, with 22 bases lying between them. From germline, CDR1 is MNHEY and CDR2 SVGAGI. This CDR3 is 14 amino acids long.

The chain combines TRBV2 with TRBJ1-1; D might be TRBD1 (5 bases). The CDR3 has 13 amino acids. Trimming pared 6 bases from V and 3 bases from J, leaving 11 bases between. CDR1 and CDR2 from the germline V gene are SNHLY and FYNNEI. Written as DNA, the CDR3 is TGTGCCAGCAGGGGGACGGGGGACACTGAAGCTTTCTTT. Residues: CASRGTGDTEAFF.

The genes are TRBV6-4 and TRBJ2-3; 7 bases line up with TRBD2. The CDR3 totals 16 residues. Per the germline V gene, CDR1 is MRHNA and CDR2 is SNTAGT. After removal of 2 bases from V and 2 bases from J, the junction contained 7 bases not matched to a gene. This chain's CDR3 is CASSDVGGRVTDTQYF. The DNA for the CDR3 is TGTGCCAGCAGTGACGTGGGCGGGAGAGTCACAGATACGCAGTATTTT.

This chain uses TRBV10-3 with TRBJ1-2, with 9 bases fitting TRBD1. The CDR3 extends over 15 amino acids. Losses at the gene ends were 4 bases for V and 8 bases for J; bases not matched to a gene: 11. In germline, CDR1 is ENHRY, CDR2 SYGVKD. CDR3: CAISAPGQGLEGYTF. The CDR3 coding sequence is TGTGCCATCAGTGCCCCGGGACAGGGTCTGGAGGGCTACACCTTC.